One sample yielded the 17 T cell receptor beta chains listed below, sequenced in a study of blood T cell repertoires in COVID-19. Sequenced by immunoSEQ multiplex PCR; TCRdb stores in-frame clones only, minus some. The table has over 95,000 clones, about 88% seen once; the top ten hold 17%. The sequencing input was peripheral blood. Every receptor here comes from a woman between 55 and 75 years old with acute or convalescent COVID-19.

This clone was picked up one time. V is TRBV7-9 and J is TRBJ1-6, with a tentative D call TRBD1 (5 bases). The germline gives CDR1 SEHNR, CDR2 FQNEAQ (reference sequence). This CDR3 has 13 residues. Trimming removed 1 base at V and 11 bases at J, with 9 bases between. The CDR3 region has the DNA TGTGCCAGCAGCTTAGATCAGGGTACACCCCTCCACTTT. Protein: CASSLDQGTPLHF.

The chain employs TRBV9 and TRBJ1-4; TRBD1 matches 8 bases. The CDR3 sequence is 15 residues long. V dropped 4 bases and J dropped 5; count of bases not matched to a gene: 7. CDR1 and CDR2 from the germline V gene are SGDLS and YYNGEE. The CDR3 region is CASSSRTGLNEKLFF. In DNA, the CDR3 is TGTGCCAGCAGCTCAAGGACAGGGTTGAATGAAAAACTGTTTTTT. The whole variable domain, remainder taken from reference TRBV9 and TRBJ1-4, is DSGVTQTPKHLITATGQRVTLRCSPRSGDLSVYWYQQSLDQGLQFLIQYYNGEERAKGNILERFSAQQFPDLHSELNLSSLELGDSALYFCASSSRTGLNEKLFFGSGTQLSVL.

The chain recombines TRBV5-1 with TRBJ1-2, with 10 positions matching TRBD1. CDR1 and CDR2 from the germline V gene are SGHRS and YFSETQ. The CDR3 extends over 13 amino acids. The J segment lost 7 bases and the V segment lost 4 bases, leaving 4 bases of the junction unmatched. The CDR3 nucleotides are TGCGCCAGCAGCCTCGGACAGGGGGGTGGCTACACCTTC. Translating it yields CASSLGQGGGYTF.

Here the CDR3 reads CASSQEQGTISNQPQHF. CDR3 nucleotide sequence: TGTGCCAGCAGCCAAGAACAGGGGACGATTAGCAATCAGCCCCAGCATTTT. The rearrangement links TRBV3-1 (or the pseudogene TRBV3-2) to TRBJ1-5; 7 positions match TRBD1. CDR1 LGHDT and CDR2 YNNKEL come from the germline V gene (reference sequence). The junction had 5 bases not matched to a gene; V was cut back by 0 bases and J by 0 bases. This CDR3 is 17 amino acids long.

CDR3 nucleotides: TGTGCCAGCGTTGGGCGGGGGGGCATGACAGATACGCAGTATTTT. Protein sequence: CASVGRGGMTDTQYF. This chain joins TRBV2 and TRBJ2-3, with 9 bases that match TRBD2. The CDR3 runs 15 residues. With V trimmed by 8 bases and J by 3 bases, 9 bases remained unmatched. Germline V CDR1 and CDR2: SNHLY, FYNNEI.

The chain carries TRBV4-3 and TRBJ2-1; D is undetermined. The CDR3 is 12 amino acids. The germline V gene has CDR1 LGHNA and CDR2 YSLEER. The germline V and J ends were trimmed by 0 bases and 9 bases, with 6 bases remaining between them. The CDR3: CASSQDWSEQFF. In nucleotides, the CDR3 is TGCGCCAGCAGCCAAGATTGGAGTGAGCAGTTCTTC.

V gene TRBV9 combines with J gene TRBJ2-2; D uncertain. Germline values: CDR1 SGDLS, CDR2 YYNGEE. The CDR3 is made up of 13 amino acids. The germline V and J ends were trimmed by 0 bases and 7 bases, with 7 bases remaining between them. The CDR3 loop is CASSVGAGGELFF. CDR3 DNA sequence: TGTGCCAGCAGCGTAGGAGCAGGCGGGGAGCTGTTTTTT.

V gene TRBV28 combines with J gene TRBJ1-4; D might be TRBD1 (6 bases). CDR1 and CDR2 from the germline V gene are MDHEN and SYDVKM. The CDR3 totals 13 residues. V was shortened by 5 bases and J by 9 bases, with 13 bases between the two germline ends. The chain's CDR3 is CASSRETGQKLFF. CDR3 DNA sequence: TGTGCCAGCAGTCGAGAGACAGGCCAAAAACTGTTTTTT.

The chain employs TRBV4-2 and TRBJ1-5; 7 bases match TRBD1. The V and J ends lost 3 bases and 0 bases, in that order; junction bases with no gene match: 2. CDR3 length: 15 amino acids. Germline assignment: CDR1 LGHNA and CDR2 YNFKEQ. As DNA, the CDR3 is TGTGCCAGCAGCCACGGGACAGATAGCAATCAGCCCCAGCATTTT. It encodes CASSHGTDSNQPQHF.

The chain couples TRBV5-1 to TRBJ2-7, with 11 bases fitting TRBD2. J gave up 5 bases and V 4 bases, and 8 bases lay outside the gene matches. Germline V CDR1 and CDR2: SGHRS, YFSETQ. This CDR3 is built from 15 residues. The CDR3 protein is CASSLPSGGRDEQYF. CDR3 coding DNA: TGCGCCAGCAGCCTTCCTAGCGGGGGGCGGGACGAGCAGTACTTC.

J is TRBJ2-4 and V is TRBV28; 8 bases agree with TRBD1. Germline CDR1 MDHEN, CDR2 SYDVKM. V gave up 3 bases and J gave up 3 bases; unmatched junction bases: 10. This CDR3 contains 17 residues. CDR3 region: CASSFKFGQGDKNIQYF. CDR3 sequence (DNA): TGTGCCAGCAGTTTTAAGTTTGGACAGGGCGACAAAAACATTCAGTACTTC.

This CDR3 is CASSELPRNTEAFF. CDR3 bases: TGTGCCAGCAGTGAATTGCCCAGGAACACTGAAGCTTTCTTT. This chain uses TRBV6-1 with TRBJ1-1, with D uncertain. Trimming cost V 2 bases and J 1 base, with 8 bases left between them. This CDR3 comprises 14 residues. Per the germline V gene, CDR1 is MNHNS and CDR2 is SASEGT.

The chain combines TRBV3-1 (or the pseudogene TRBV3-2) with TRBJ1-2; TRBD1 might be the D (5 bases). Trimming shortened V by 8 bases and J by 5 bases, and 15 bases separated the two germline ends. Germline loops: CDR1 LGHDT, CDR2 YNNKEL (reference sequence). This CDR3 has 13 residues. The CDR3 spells CASGGVGLYGYTF. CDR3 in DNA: TGTGCCAGCGGAGGGGTCGGCCTATATGGCTACACCTTC.

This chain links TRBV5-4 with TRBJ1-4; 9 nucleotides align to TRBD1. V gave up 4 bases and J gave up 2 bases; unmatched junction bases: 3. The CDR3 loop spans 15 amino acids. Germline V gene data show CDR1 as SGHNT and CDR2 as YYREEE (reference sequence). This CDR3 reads CASSRDRVTNEKLFF. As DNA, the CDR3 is TGTGCCAGCAGCCGGGACAGGGTGACTAATGAAAAACTGTTTTTT.

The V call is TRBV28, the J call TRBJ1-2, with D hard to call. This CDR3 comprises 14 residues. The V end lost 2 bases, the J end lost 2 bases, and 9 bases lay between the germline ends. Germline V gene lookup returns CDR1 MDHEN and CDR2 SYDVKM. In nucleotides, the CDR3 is TGTGCCAGCAGTTTAGGTCACTCCAACTATGGCTACACCTTC. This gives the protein CASSLGHSNYGYTF.

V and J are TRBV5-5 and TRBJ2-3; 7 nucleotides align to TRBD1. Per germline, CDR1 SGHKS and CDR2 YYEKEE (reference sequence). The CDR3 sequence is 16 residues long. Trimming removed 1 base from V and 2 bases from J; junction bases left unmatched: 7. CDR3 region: CASSLRPTGITDTQYF. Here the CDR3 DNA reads TGTGCCAGCAGCTTGAGGCCGACAGGGATCACAGATACGCAGTATTTT.

The CDR3 coding sequence is TGTGCCAGCAGTCGACAGGGTGCAAATCAGCCCCAGCATTTT. Its translation: CASSRQGANQPQHF. This sequence joins TRBV6-6 and TRBJ1-5, with 7 bases lining up with TRBD1. The V gene's germline CDR1 is MNHNY and CDR2 SVGAGI (reference sequence). V was clipped by 5 bases and J by 4 bases; unmatched bases: 5. The CDR3 loop spans 14 amino acids.